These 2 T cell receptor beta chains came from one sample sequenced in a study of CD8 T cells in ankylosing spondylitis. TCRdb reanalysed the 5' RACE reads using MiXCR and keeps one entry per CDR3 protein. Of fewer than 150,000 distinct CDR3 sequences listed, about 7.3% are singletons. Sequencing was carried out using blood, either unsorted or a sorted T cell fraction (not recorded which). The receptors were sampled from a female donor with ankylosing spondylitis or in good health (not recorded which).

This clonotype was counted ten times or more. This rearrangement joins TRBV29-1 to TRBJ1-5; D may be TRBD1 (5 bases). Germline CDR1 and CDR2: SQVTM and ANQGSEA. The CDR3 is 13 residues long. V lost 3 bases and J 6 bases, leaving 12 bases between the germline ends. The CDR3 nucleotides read TGCAGCGTTGACGGGGGGGAAGGTCAGCCCCAGCATTTT. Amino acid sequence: CSVDGGEGQPQHF.

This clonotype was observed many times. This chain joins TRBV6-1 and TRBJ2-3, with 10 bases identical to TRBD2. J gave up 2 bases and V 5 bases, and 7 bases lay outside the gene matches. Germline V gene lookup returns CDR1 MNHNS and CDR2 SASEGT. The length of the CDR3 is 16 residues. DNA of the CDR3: TGTGCCAGCAGTACCATTAGCGGGGGGAACACAGATACGCAGTATTTT. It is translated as CASSTISGGNTDTQYF.